The 28 T cell receptor beta chains below were found in one sample sequenced in a study of CD4 T cells in relation to SARS-CoV-2 and coronaviruses. CD4+ T cells from unexposed donors were obtained before the COVID-19 pandemic (2011-2018). The cells were cultured for about 10 days before CD4+ T cells were isolated. No antigen is known for these receptors. Sequencing was performed with immunoSEQ multiplex PCR; in TCRdb, only in-frame clones are kept and a portion is missing. The sample lists 16,000 or so clones, about 80% occurring once. The sequenced sample consisted of CD4+ T cells from PBMCs, cultured in vitro. The origin of the receptors is a human donor in good health.

The gene calls are TRBV7-8 and TRBJ1-3; 7 positions agree with TRBD1. Germline trimming cut 5 bases from V and 2 bases from J; bases unmatched to any gene: 9. This CDR3 contains 16 residues. Germline assignment: CDR1 SGHVS and CDR2 FQNEAQ. This CDR3 is CASSPRSGGPGNTIYF. In DNA, the CDR3 is TGTGCCAGCAGCCCTCGCTCAGGGGGTCCTGGAAACACCATATATTTT.

The V call is TRBV19, the J call TRBJ1-5, with unresolved D. CDR3 size: 13 residues. Looked up from germline, CDR1 is LNHDA and CDR2 is SQIVND (reference sequence). V was cut by 7 bases and J by 4 bases, with 11 bases left in between. The CDR3 here is CASTFGRNQPQHF. CDR3 in DNA: TGTGCCAGTACCTTTGGACGAAATCAGCCCCAGCATTTT.

V is TRBV10-1 and J is TRBJ2-1; no definite D call. The germline CDR1 and CDR2 sequences are WNHNN and SYGVQD (reference sequence). There are 17 residues in the CDR3. Trimming stripped 10 bases from V and 0 bases from J, with 22 bases between. CDR3 coding DNA: TGCGCCACCGGTTATACGCCCGCCCAGAGCTCCTACAATGAGCAGTTCTTC. Protein product: CATGYTPAQSSYNEQFF.

The chain uses TRBV9 and TRBJ2-5; either TRBD1 or TRBD2 may fit D (7 bases each). CDR1 SGDLS and CDR2 YYNGEE come from the germline V gene. The V gene lost 4 bases and the J gene lost 5 bases, with 15 bases spanning the gap. This CDR3 is 14 amino acids long. The CDR3 region is CASSSGGVFETQYF. The CDR3 DNA reads TGTGCCAGCAGCTCAGGGGGGGTCTTCGAGACCCAGTACTTC.

The chain combines TRBV10-3 with TRBJ2-2; no clear D. Trimming took 10 bases from V and 3 from J, leaving 12 bases between them. The CDR3 covers 13 residues. Germline CDR1 ENHRY, CDR2 SYGVKD. CDR3 residues: CATRASDTGELFF. The CDR3 bases are TGTGCCACCCGGGCGTCCGACACCGGGGAGCTGTTTTTT.

The gene calls are TRBV5-1 and TRBJ1-1; the D gene is possibly TRBD1 (5 bases). Germline V lookup: CDR1 SGHRS, CDR2 YFSETQ. Trimming left V 3 bases short and J 1 base short, with 16 bases between. The CDR3 loop spans 16 amino acids. CDR3 sequence reads: CASSWGDGKPNTEAFF. The CDR3, as DNA: TGCGCCAGCAGCTGGGGGGACGGTAAACCGAACACTGAAGCTTTCTTT.

The chain links TRBV28 to TRBJ1-5, with D tentatively TRBD1 (6 bases). CDR3 length: 13 residues. Trimming stripped 8 bases from V and 7 bases from J, with 15 bases between. Germline V gives CDR1 MDHEN, CDR2 SYDVKM. The CDR3 sequence: CASDKQGLQPQHF. The CDR3 nucleotides are TGTGCCAGCGATAAACAGGGTTTACAGCCCCAGCATTTT.

This clone was seen more than once but under ten times. This chain uses TRBV2 with TRBJ1-1; no clear D. The CDR3 runs 14 residues. Trimming pared 0 bases from V and 0 bases from J, leaving 5 bases between. CDR1 and CDR2 (germline): SNHLY, FYNNEI. CDR3 amino acids: CASSEAGLNTEAFF. As DNA, the CDR3 is TGTGCCAGCAGTGAAGCGGGTTTGAACACTGAAGCTTTCTTT. Complete variable domain (other parts from reference TRBV2 and TRBJ1-1): EPEVTQTPSHQVTQMGQEVILRCVPISNHLYFYWYRQILGQKVEFLVSFYNNEISEKSEIFDDQFSVERPDGSNFTLKIRSTKLEDSAMYFCASSEAGLNTEAFFGQGTRLTVV.

The V call is TRBV25-1, the J call TRBJ2-6; D is uncertain. Germline V gene lookup returns CDR1 MGHDK and CDR2 SYGVNS. CDR3 length: 13 residues. Trimming removed 4 bases at V and 3 bases at J, with 4 bases between. The CDR3 spells CASSASGANVLTF. CDR3 nucleotides: TGTGCCAGCAGTGCTAGTGGGGCCAACGTCCTGACTTTC.

The V gene is TRBV5-5, the J gene TRBJ2-4, with 9 bases that match TRBD1. The CDR3 runs to 14 residues. Germline V CDR1 and CDR2: SGHKS, YYEKEE (reference sequence). V dropped 4 bases and J dropped 5; count of bases not matched to a gene: 4. The CDR3 nucleotides are TGTGCCAGCAGCACCCGGGACAGGGAAAACATTCAGTACTTC. It codes for CASSTRDRENIQYF.

This clone was detected only once. The chain combines TRBV5-8 with TRBJ2-5; tentative D call: TRBD2 (6 bases). Germline lookup yields CDR1 SGHTS and CDR2 YDEGEE. Between the trimmed V and J ends, which lost 1 base and 4 bases, there was a span of 11 bases. The CDR3 totals 14 residues. The CDR3, as DNA: TGTGCCAGCAGCTTGTTTGGGGGAGGAGAGACCCAGTACTTC. Its protein is CASSLFGGGETQYF.

This clone has just a few counts. The rearrangement links TRBV27 to TRBJ2-7, with TRBD1 identical over 8 bases. This CDR3 spans 12 amino acids. Germline V gene lookup returns CDR1 MNHEY and CDR2 SMNVEV (reference sequence). V lost 6 bases to trimming and J lost 5 bases; unmatched junction nucleotides: 3. The CDR3 region is CASRTGAHEQYF. The CDR3 region has the DNA TGTGCCAGCAGGACAGGGGCCCACGAGCAGTACTTC.

This clone has more than one count but fewer than ten. The chain carries TRBV18 and TRBJ2-7, with 7 bases fitting TRBD1. The germline V gene encodes CDR1 KGHSH and CDR2 LQKENI. The trim removed 2 bases at V and 9 bases at J, leaving 4 bases unmatched. The CDR3 covers 12 residues. The CDR3 region is CASSPDRAGQYF. Written as DNA, the CDR3 is TGTGCCAGCTCACCAGACAGGGCCGGGCAGTACTTC.

This rearrangement joins TRBV7-2 to TRBJ1-2; D uncertain. The CDR3 runs 12 residues. V was cut by 2 bases and J by 8 bases, with 9 bases left in between. The germline V gene has CDR1 SGHTA and CDR2 FQGNSA. CDR3 sequence: CASSLSSGGYTF. The CDR3 coding sequence is TGTGCCAGCAGCTTAAGCTCAGGCGGCTACACCTTC.

This chain links TRBV30 with TRBJ2-7; D gene uncertain. The CDR3 extends over 13 amino acids. Germline values: CDR1 GTSNPN, CDR2 SVGIG (reference sequence). The V gene lost 5 bases and the J gene lost 6 bases, with 17 bases spanning the gap. The CDR3 sequence is CAWLGPRFCEQYF. CDR3 nucleotides: TGTGCCTGGCTCGGGCCCCGGTTTTGCGAGCAGTACTTC.

The chain recombines TRBV19 with TRBJ2-2; TRBD1 matches at 8 bases. V lost 6 bases, J lost 2 bases, and 8 bases stayed unmatched. Germline CDR1 LNHDA, CDR2 SQIVND (reference sequence). The CDR3 totals 16 residues. CDR3 sequence reads: CASRFIGQGNTGELFF. The CDR3 DNA follows: TGTGCCAGTAGGTTTATAGGACAGGGTAACACCGGGGAGCTGTTTTTT.

This clone was counted a few times. The rearrangement uses TRBV28 and TRBJ1-5, with a tentative D call TRBD1 (5 bases). The CDR3 has 18 residues. Per the germline V gene, CDR1 is MDHEN and CDR2 is SYDVKM. The V end was cut by 6 bases, the J end by 0 bases, with 21 bases between. CDR3 amino acids: CASRKRGGSGFSNQPQHF. The DNA for the CDR3 is TGTGCCAGCAGGAAGCGGGGGGGGTCGGGGTTTAGCAATCAGCCCCAGCATTTT.

V is TRBV2 and J is TRBJ1-1; D may be TRBD1 (6 bases). CDR3 length: 13 residues. Germline-derived CDR1 and CDR2 are SNHLY and FYNNEI. Trimming pared 6 bases from V and 4 bases from J, leaving 12 bases between. CDR3 DNA sequence: TGTGCCAGCAGCCGACAGGCTGGCACTGAAGCTTTCTTT. Protein product: CASSRQAGTEAFF.

The rearrangement joins TRBV20-1 to TRBJ2-7; D perhaps matches TRBD2 (5 bases). The V and J ends lost 6 bases and 7 bases respectively, with 13 bases between them. The CDR3 covers 11 residues. Per the germline V gene, CDR1 is DFQATT and CDR2 is SNEGSKA (reference sequence). In nucleotides, the CDR3 is TGCAGTGCGGGCCGGACGGGGGAGCAGTACTTC. Translated: CSAGRTGEQYF.

This chain connects TRBV5-1 to TRBJ2-5, with D unclear. Trimming shortened V by 0 bases and J by 2 bases, and 8 bases separated the two germline ends. Germline CDR1 is SGHRS and CDR2 is YFSETQ. This CDR3 has 14 amino acids. The CDR3 coding sequence is TGCGCCAGCAGCTTGGCGTCATCACAAGAGACCCAGTACTTC. Its protein product is CASSLASSQETQYF.

This clone was recorded only once. This chain links TRBV28 with TRBJ2-2, with D perhaps matching TRBD1 or TRBD2 (5 bases each). Trimming shortened V by 11 bases and J by 4 bases, and 23 bases separated the two germline ends. The CDR3 runs to 16 residues. Germline lookup yields CDR1 MDHEN and CDR2 SYDVKM. CDR3 bases: TGTGCCTGCCGGGGCAATGATATCTTGATCACCGGGGAGCTGTTTTTT. Translating it yields CACRGNDILITGELFF.

The chain combines TRBV18 with TRBJ1-6; tentative D call: TRBD1 (6 bases). CDR1 KGHSH and CDR2 LQKENI come from the germline V gene. The ends were cut back, 4 bases at V and 10 bases at J, with 20 bases in the middle. The CDR3 has 16 amino acids. The CDR3 nucleotides read TGTGCCAGCTCACTTAGGACTGACAGGCGAGAGTCACCCCTCCACTTT. Amino acids: CASSLRTDRRESPLHF. The variable domain in full, with the rest retrieved from reference TRBV18 and TRBJ1-6, is NAGVMQNPRHLVRRRGQEARLRCSPMKGHSHVYWYRQLPEEGLKFMVYLQKENIIDESGMPKERFSAEFPKEGPSILRIQQVVRGDSAAYFCASSLRTDRRESPLHFGNGTRLTVT.

The chain carries TRBV25-1 and TRBJ1-1; TRBD1 aligns across 8 bases. Trimming removed 4 bases from V and 0 bases from J; junction bases left unmatched: 1. Germline assignment: CDR1 MGHDK and CDR2 SYGVNS. The CDR3 has 14 residues. The DNA for the CDR3 is TGTGCCAGCAGTGGGGGACAGGTGAACACTGAAGCTTTCTTT. This gives the protein CASSGGQVNTEAFF.

This clone was observed a few times. J is TRBJ1-4 and V is TRBV21-1. TRBV21-1 is a pseudogene. CDR3 length equals 16 residues. DNA of the CDR3: TGTGCCAGCAGCAAAGTTTCCCGAGGGGCTAATGAAAAACTGTTTTTT. Protein product: CASSKVSRGANEKLFF.

J is TRBJ2-7 and V is TRBV2; 10 bases fit TRBD1. The CDR3 is 14 residues long. V lost 7 bases to trimming and J lost 5 bases; unmatched junction nucleotides: 8. CDR1 SNHLY and CDR2 FYNNEI come from the germline V gene. In nucleotides, the CDR3 is TGTGCCAGCATCCGGGACAGGGGTTCCGACGAGCAGTACTTC. Its protein product is CASIRDRGSDEQYF.

This clone was found once. The J gene is TRBJ2-5, the V gene TRBV7-9; TRBD2 agrees at 10 bases. The CDR3 is 14 residues long. With 8 bases clipped from V and 2 bases from J, the junction kept 5 bases outside the gene matches. CDR1 is SEHNR, CDR2 FQNEAQ, per germline (reference sequence). The CDR3 region has the DNA TGTGCCAGCGGCACTAGCGGGGCGCAAGAGACCCAGTACTTC. Translating it yields CASGTSGAQETQYF.

The V call is TRBV30, the J call TRBJ1-1; no definite D call. The CDR3 sequence is 13 residues long. V lost 0 bases and J 1 base, leaving 6 bases between the germline ends. Germline V gives CDR1 GTSNPN, CDR2 SVGIG (reference sequence). The CDR3 here is CAWSVDPNTEAFF. CDR3 nucleotide sequence: TGTGCCTGGAGTGTAGACCCGAACACTGAAGCTTTCTTT.

This chain uses TRBV5-4 with TRBJ2-3; perhaps TRBD2 as D (7 bases). Looked up from germline, CDR1 is SGHNT and CDR2 is YYREEE (reference sequence). Trimming stripped 4 bases from V and 6 bases from J, with 12 bases between. The CDR3 is 13 amino acids. The CDR3 spells CASSRGAPDTQYF. The CDR3 DNA reads TGTGCCAGCAGCCGGGGGGCGCCTGATACGCAGTATTTT.